This is a list of T cell receptor beta chains from one sample in a study of T cell responses to AZD1222 COVID-19 vaccine. The data were produced by immunoSEQ multiplex PCR, yet TCRdb's version contains in-frame clones alone and is incomplete. The table lists 95,000 to 150,000 clones, 80% to 90% of them singletons. Sequences were derived from peripheral blood, sampled on day 0 of AZD1222 vaccination. Receptor source: an adult in good health. Each CDR3 is given with its conserved first and last residue. A clone size is listed for some rows: how often the clone was seen (once, few, many), or a class if it is expanded.

>TRBJ1-4|NA|TRBV5-5
CASRRDGRNEKLFF
>TRBJ2-1|NA|TRBV7-9
CASSLRTGVYNEQFF
>TRBJ2-1|NA|TRBV27
CASSLTGHAAYNEQFF
>TRBJ1-4|NA|TRBV2
CASRRGGGEKLFF
>TRBJ2-5|NA|TRBV5-4
CASSRVSGGQETQYF
>TRBJ2-7|NA|TRBV23-1
CASSQSPLAGIISPGSYEQYF
>TRBJ2-3|NA|TRBV9
CASSVEGGTSTDTQYF
>TRBJ2-2|NA|TRBV11-2
CASSPTSGYTGELFF
>TRBJ2-2|NA|TRBV2
CASNGGLGTGELFF
>TRBJ2-3|NA|TRBV11-3
CASSLGQQGTDTQYF
>TRBJ1-4|NA|TRBV5-5
CASSLRGNEKLFF
>TRBJ2-1|NA|TRBV27
CASSRAGYGSNEQFF
>TRBJ2-1|NA|TRBV12-5
CASRGESYNEQFF
>TRBJ1-2|NA|TRBV10-3
CAISEYIGTGEKDGYTF
>TRBJ1-1|NA|TRBV2
CASSQGPGTNEAFF
>TRBJ2-7|NA|TRBV7-9
CASSLARDRGYEQYF
>TRBJ1-4|few|TRBV12-3/TRBV12-4
CASRRDRAEKLFF
>TRBJ1-2|NA|TRBV11-2
CASSLVGDRGGGYTF
>TRBJ2-7|NA|TRBV6-2/TRBV6-3
CASSLLAGGYEQYF
>TRBJ2-7|NA|TRBV2
CASSDLAEAYEQYF
>TRBJ2-2|NA|TRBV19
CASSNAPVARVYTGELFF
>TRBJ1-2|NA|TRBV7-2
CASQFGGTGGLGYTF
>TRBJ1-1|NA|TRBV4-1
CASSQGITGNTEAFF
>TRBJ1-6|NA|TRBV6-6
CASRGRFSSYNSPLHF
>TRBJ2-1|few|TRBV11-2
CASSFSGRIYNEQFF
>TRBJ2-5|NA|TRBV5-1
CASRRGEETQYF
>TRBJ2-2|NA|TRBV5-1
CASSLAEQGTGELFF
>TRBJ2-3|NA|TRBV7-9
CASIPGKGTDTQYF
>TRBJ2-7|NA|TRBV27
CASSFSFYYEQYF
>TRBJ1-6|NA|TRBV6-4
CASSVTADSPLHF
>TRBJ1-4|once|TRBV3-1/TRBV3-2
CASSQEGPGAVRDEKLFF
>TRBJ2-7|NA|TRBV7-7
CASSSGLYYEQYF